Shown below are 10 T cell receptor beta chains from a single sample sequenced in a study of cytomegalovirus exposure and HLA in healthy donors (dated by TCRdb to about 2017). To prepare the library, the immunoSEQ multiplex PCR assay was applied. The multiplex PCR relied on a mix of 60 forward primers for TCR Vbeta segments and 13 reverse primers for TCR Jbeta segments. TCRdb provides this immuneACCESS table in a form limited to in-frame rearrangements. Some clones are lacking; in checked studies, under half of them reflect an unresolved V gene, and why the rest are absent is not known. This sample is represented by some 160,000 clones; around 84% of them were singletons. Less than 2% of the sample is taken by the ten largest. Material: PBMCs. The receptors were sampled from a man between 18 and 35 years old in good health and CMV-seronegative.

The sample holds one count of this clone. The CDR3 is CASSTRQPQHF. CDR3 coding DNA: TGTGCCAGCAGTACTAGACAGCCCCAGCATTTT. The chain links TRBV28 to TRBJ1-5, with no clear D. CDR3 size: 11 residues. CDR1 and CDR2 (germline): MDHEN, SYDVKM. Trimming took off 5 bases at V and 7 bases at J, with 6 bases between the two ends.

The V call is TRBV7-8, the J call TRBJ1-1, with D perhaps TRBD1 (5 bases). V was trimmed by 5 bases and J by 8 bases, leaving 18 bases between them. Germline V CDR1 and CDR2: SGHVS, FQNEAQ. This CDR3 has 14 amino acids. Here the CDR3 DNA reads TGTGCCAGCAGCCCCTCACTTCCGACAGTGGAAGCTTTCTTT. It translates to CASSPSLPTVEAFF.

The V and J genes are TRBV28 and TRBJ2-2, with 8 bases that match TRBD1. Trimming at V came to 7 bases and at J to 6 bases, leaving 10 bases not matched to a gene. This CDR3 is 15 amino acids long. Germline V gives CDR1 MDHEN, CDR2 SYDVKM. The CDR3 nucleotides are TGTGCCAGCACTTCCCCAGGGGGCTTGGCCGGGGAGCTGTTTTTT. Translated, it gives CASTSPGGLAGELFF.

CDR3 sequence reads: CASSPSWGGIDEKLFF. The DNA of the CDR3 is TGTGCCAGCAGCCCCTCTTGGGGGGGTATCGATGAAAAACTGTTTTTT. The chain couples TRBV7-9 to TRBJ1-4, with D perhaps matching TRBD1 (5 bases). Germline-derived CDR1 and CDR2 are SEHNR and FQNEAQ (reference sequence). CDR3 length equals 16 residues. The germline V and J ends were trimmed by 5 bases and 6 bases, with 19 bases remaining between them. Complete variable domain (other parts from reference TRBV7-9 and TRBJ1-4): DTGVSQNPRHKITKRGQNVTFRCDPISEHNRLYWYRQTLGQGPEFLTYFQNEAQLEKSRLLSDRFSAERPKGSFSTLEIQRTEQGDSAMYLCASSPSWGGIDEKLFFGSGTQLSVL.

This chain joins TRBV4-1 and TRBJ2-7, with TRBD1 identical over 10 bases. After removal of 1 base from V and 3 bases from J, the junction contained 3 bases not matched to a gene. The CDR3 spans 15 residues. CDR1 and CDR2 (germline): MGHRA, YSYEKL. CDR3 sequence (DNA): TGCGCCAGCAGCCAAGGACAGGGGGCGGTCTACGAGCAGTACTTC. Translation gives CASSQGQGAVYEQYF.

The gene calls are TRBV2 and TRBJ2-6, with D uncertain. Trimming removed 7 bases from V and 1 base from J, with 5 bases in between. Germline loops: CDR1 SNHLY, CDR2 FYNNEI. The CDR3 consists of 13 residues. DNA for the CDR3: TGTGCCAGCAAGCGATCTGGGGCCAACGTCCTGACTTTC. Amino acid sequence: CASKRSGANVLTF. Full variable domain (outside the CDR3, taken from reference TRBV2 and TRBJ2-6): EPEVTQTPSHQVTQMGQEVILRCVPISNHLYFYWYRQILGQKVEFLVSFYNNEISEKSEIFDDQFSVERPDGSNFTLKIRSTKLEDSAMYFCASKRSGANVLTFGAGSRLTVL.

This clone was seen more than once but under ten times. The chain joins TRBV5-1 to TRBJ2-1, with 12 bases aligning to TRBD1. The CDR3 loop spans 14 amino acids. CDR1 SGHRS and CDR2 YFSETQ come from the germline V gene. V gave up 4 bases and J gave up 8 bases; unmatched junction bases: 4. The CDR3: CASSPGTGGYEQFF. In nucleotides, the CDR3 is TGCGCCAGCAGCCCCGGGACAGGGGGCTATGAGCAGTTCTTC.

J is TRBJ2-5 and V is TRBV11-2, with 7 bases identical to TRBD1. The CDR3 covers 15 residues. V gave up 1 base and J gave up 5 bases; unmatched junction bases: 7. The germline V gene encodes CDR1 SGHAT and CDR2 FQNNGV. The CDR3 nucleotides read TGTGCCAGCAGCTTAGCCGGACAGGTTGTTGAGACCCAGTACTTC. Protein sequence: CASSLAGQVVETQYF. Looking up the rest from reference TRBV11-2 and TRBJ2-5 gives the full variable domain: EAGVAQSPRYKIIEKRQSVAFWCNPISGHATLYWYQQILGQGPKLLIQFQNNGVVDDSQLPKDRFSAERLKGVDSTLKIQPAKLEDSAVYLCASSLAGQVVETQYFGPGTRLLVL.

The chain is built from TRBV2 and TRBJ2-5, with D tentatively TRBD1 (6 bases). Germline CDR1 SNHLY, CDR2 FYNNEI. The CDR3 spans 11 residues. V was clipped by 11 bases and J by 2 bases, with 9 bases between them. The CDR3 is CAGGQQETQYF. The CDR3 bases are TGTGCCGGCGGACAGCAAGAGACCCAGTACTTC.

The genes are TRBV19 and TRBJ1-2; 7 bases match TRBD1. Germline V gives CDR1 LNHDA, CDR2 SQIVND (reference sequence). The length of the CDR3 is 16 residues. The ends lost 2 bases at V and 7 bases at J; junction bases unmatched: 13. The DNA of the CDR3 is TGTGCCAGTAGTATATATACAAAAGGGGGCCGCAGTGGCTACACCTTC. It yields the protein CASSIYTKGGRSGYTF.